What follows describes a single T cell receptor (beta chain). Its antigen specificity is not known. No quality values exist for individual bases; no much larger clone is one base distant. The sample comes from a study of blood T cells in healthy people across ages (dated by TCRdb to between 2015 and 2016). Looking at the study overall: In model experiments, template switching captured about one uniquely barcoded TCR beta cDNA molecule for every two T cells. Four age groups were formed from the donors: young (average roughly 16 years), middle-aged (approximately 40), aged (approximately 60) and long-lived (approximately 80). Using deep sequencing normalized with unique cDNA molecular identifiers, the study measured how TCR beta repertoire diversity changes with age. For two donors (one aged 18 to 30 and one aged 80 or older), the study analyzed two additional independent replicas of 1 million unique cDNA reads from the same blood draw. What the research found in general, with its limitations: Observed TCR beta diversity per million T cells fell roughly linearly with age, and a significant reduction was already apparent by age around 39. Bulk unsorted PBMC profiling prevented conclusive comparison of naive and antigen-experienced compartments. Because the CMV infection status of the donors was unknown, age-related changes in expanded clonotypes may potentially have been confounded. The percentage of naive T cells measured by flow cytometry correlated strongly with observed TCR beta diversity. Compared with the aged group, the long-lived group had more naive CD4+ T cells, fewer expanded clones and increased TCR diversity, suggesting age selection. Estimates of total diversity based on one million sequenced T cells were regarded as lower bounds and as underestimates.

Systemically healthy Caucasian individuals from Russia, around 39 in total and aged about 6 to 95 years, were included as donors. Each donor gave about 9.7 milliliters of peripheral blood, drawn into EDTA-treated Vacutainer tubes. Ficoll-Paque density-gradient centrifugation was used to isolate PBMCs, with at least 6 million obtained per sample. Total RNA was extracted from PBMCs with Trizol reagent, with at least 6 micrograms obtained per sample. For every donor, an aliquot of PBMCs went through flow cytometry to measure the percentages of naive CD45RAhigh/CD27high T cells. CDR1 LGHNA and CDR2 YNFKEQ were looked up in the germline V gene. The junction carries 9 bases between V and J, which are trimmed by 4 bases and 6 bases respectively. Spanning cysteine to phenylalanine, the CDR3 consists of 13 amino acids. The sequence is cut down to CDR3 DNA, 39 bases in frame from base 1. Library generation was performed with 5' RACE. The listed sequencing device is Illumina HiSeq 2500. A second about 7 to 11 cycle PCR used a sample-barcoded 5' primer and a J-beta primer mix. A template-switch 5' adaptor carrying 12 random nucleotides introduced a unique molecular identifier onto each TCR beta cDNA molecule. Each sample yielded at least 3 million CDR3-containing paired-end reads. First-strand cDNA was synthesized from all RNA with the Mint cDNA synthesis kit, primed by a TRBC-specific oligonucleotide. Following uracil-DNA glycosylase treatment, all cDNA underwent a first 18-cycle PCR with the universal primers M1SS and BC2_uni_R. The authors' pipeline ran thus. For normalization, 1 million high-quality reads were randomly selected from each sample, with every read carrying a distinct molecular identifier. Instead of being binned into consensus sequences, reads that shared molecular identifiers were thrown out. MiTCR, run with a Q25 quality threshold and the strictest error-elimination algorithm, handled CDR3 identification, clonotype clustering and error correction. Lower-bound total TCR beta diversity was estimated with a nonparametric unseen species model using Euler transformation. The public reads were quality trimmed at Q25 with fastp and then assembled into clones with MiXCR by TCRdb, keeping productive beta chains. Rows merge per CDR3 protein into single entries with the most common DNA and genes. V and J calls and clone size were set by TCRdb, not the authors. In this sample the table shows approximately 760,000 distinct CDR3 sequences, more than 20% of which occur a single time. Of the sample, 9.4% is held by the ten largest clones.

The same data also contributed to another study, on T cells of mothers and their children. The second investigation adds: Nine systemically healthy Caucasian individuals, comprising three mothers and their six children, were included as donors. cDNA synthesis used all of the extracted RNA, with roughly 1.5 ug of RNA in each 15 ul reaction. In the second PCR, sample barcodes and 2-4 random nucleotides were introduced via the M1S primer. Each mother yielded over 9.5 million TCR beta CDR3 reads and each child 2.5 million to 3 million reads. In both related and unrelated pairs, thymic selection shapes the output of TCR recombination in a similar way, with inherited differences having only a minor effect. Normalized repertoire overlap in related mother-child pairs was always slightly higher than in unrelated mother-child pairs, but the difference was never significant. No persistent microchimeric T cell clones were detected, at a sensitivity of 90 to 100 clones per million clonotypes. In the study, deep NGS was used to compare the TCR beta repertoires of mothers and children, and features distinguishing related mother-child pairs from unrelated individuals were sought. On average, the children were about 10 +/- 4 years old, while the mothers were about 37 +/- 4 years old. After adapters were ligated using NEBNext reagents, the libraries underwent 100+100 nt paired-end sequencing on an Illumina HiSeq 2000. To prevent cross-contamination, the mother and child libraries were prepared one month apart and sequenced in separate runs. Each donor had between about 450,000 and 2,100,000 distinct TCR beta clonotypes identified. Naive TCR beta clonotypes were estimated from low-frequency clonotypes matched to each donor's FACS-determined naive share, without sorting.

The V and J genes are TRBV4-2 and TRBJ2-2, with the D gene call left open. The clonotype comes from a boy under 18 in good health. The sample comprised blood. Here the CDR3 is given as CASSPLPAGELFF. The bases are TGTGCCAGCAGCCCACTGCCCGCCGGGGAGCTGTTTTTT.